The 31 T cell receptor beta chains given below trace back to one sample, sequenced in a study of T-cell reconstitution after alpha-beta-depleted transplantation in children. Unique molecular identifiers were incorporated during preparation of the TCRbeta library. In TCRdb, the PCR reads were re-called with MiXCR into one record per CDR3 protein. The profile shows fewer than 450,000 distinct CDR3 sequences, around 15% of them singletons. The sample in question was PBMCs, mostly from graft donor cells, obtained 360 days after TCRalphabeta/CD19-depleted stem cell transplant. The receptors derive from a male patient between 2 and 9 years old who had a stem cell transplant for acute lymphoblastic leukemia, so the T cells may come from the graft donor.

V gene TRBV20-1 combines with J gene TRBJ2-1; tentative D call: TRBD2 (5 bases). The germline gives CDR1 DFQATT, CDR2 SNEGSKA (reference sequence). The V end lost 5 bases, the J end lost 3 bases, and 17 bases lay between the germline ends. This CDR3 has 15 residues. CDR3 in DNA: TGCAGTGCTCCCGGGGTTGGGCAATTCTACAATGAGCAGTTCTTC. Protein sequence: CSAPGVGQFYNEQFF.

This clonotype has only a few counts. The rearrangement joins TRBV28 to TRBJ2-7; TRBD2 agrees at 11 bases. The CDR3 runs to 17 residues. Germline CDR1 reads MDHEN; CDR2 reads SYDVKM. Trimming at V came to 3 bases and at J to 3 bases, leaving 10 bases not matched to a gene. CDR3 in DNA: TGTGCCAGCAGTTTGACCGAAGGGACTAGCGGCTTCTACGAGCAGTACTTC. Its protein product is CASSLTEGTSGFYEQYF.

The CDR3 DNA sequence: TGCGCCAGCAACGACCGCCAGGGTAGGAACACTGAAGCTTTCTTT. Translated: CASNDRQGRNTEAFF. The chain is built from TRBV5-1 and TRBJ1-1; possibly TRBD1 for D (5 bases). V was pared by 6 bases and J by 1 base, with 16 bases between. This CDR3 region has 15 residues. CDR1 and CDR2 from the germline V gene are SGHRS and YFSETQ.

The V call is TRBV21-1, the J call TRBJ2-1. TRBV21-1 is annotated as a pseudogene. This CDR3 has 11 residues. CDR3 amino acids: CASSKPDRPFF. The DNA for the CDR3 is TGTGCCAGCAGCAAACCCGACCGACCGTTCTTC.

This chain links TRBV25-1 with TRBJ2-3, with TRBD2 matching 12 bases. The germline CDR1 and CDR2 sequences are MGHDK and SYGVNS. This CDR3 has 16 residues. V dropped 4 bases and J dropped 6; count of bases not matched to a gene: 8. Written as DNA, the CDR3 is TGTGCCAGCAGTGGGAGACTAGCGGGGGTAACGGATACGCAGTATTTT. Translated, it gives CASSGRLAGVTDTQYF.

The V and J genes are TRBV7-9 and TRBJ2-3; 7 nucleotides line up with TRBD2. This CDR3 region has 15 residues. V trimming: 7 bases; J trimming: 4 bases; junction bases outside the gene matches: 11. CDR1 is SEHNR and CDR2 is FQNEAQ in the germline V gene (reference sequence). This CDR3 reads CASIFGEGASDTQYF. The DNA for the CDR3 is TGTGCCAGCATCTTCGGGGAGGGCGCCTCAGATACGCAGTATTTT.

This clonotype was observed once. It may be a read error: a sequence one base away is much more abundant. The V call is TRBV3-1, the J call TRBJ1-1, with 10 nucleotides matching TRBD1. CDR1 is LGHDT and CDR2 is YNNKEL in the germline V gene (reference sequence). CDR3 size: 16 residues. The CDR3 sequence is CACSQVGTGENTEAFF. In DNA form, the CDR3 reads TGTGCCTGCAGCCAAGTTGGGACAGGGGAGAACACTGAAGCTTTCTTT. The complete variable domain, with remaining parts taken from reference TRBV3-1 and TRBJ1-1, reads DTAVSQTPKYLVTQMGNDKSIKCEQNLGHDTMYWYKQDSKKFLKIMFSYNNKELIINETVPNRFSPKSPDKAHLNLHINSLELGDSAVYFCACSQVGTGENTEAFFGQGTRLTVV.

There are a few counts of this clonotype. The V call is TRBV21-1, the J call TRBJ1-5. TRBV21-1 is given as a pseudogene. The CDR3 extends over 16 amino acids. The CDR3 DNA reads as TGTGCCAGCAGCAAAGTGGATAATCCGAAGTGTCAGCCCCAGCATTTT. It specifies CASSKVDNPKCQPQHF.

This clonotype was found many times. This chain's CDR3 is CASSDLLNSPLHF. The CDR3 DNA sequence: TGTGCCAGCAGTGACCTCCTTAATTCACCCCTCCACTTT. J is TRBJ1-6 and V is TRBV12-3 or TRBV12-4, with D unresolved. The CDR3 consists of 13 residues. The V end was cut by 5 bases, the J end by 6 bases, with 8 bases between.

This chain uses TRBV5-6 with TRBJ2-2; 9 bases map to TRBD2. Trimming at V came to 7 bases and at J to 4 bases, leaving 11 bases not matched to a gene. This CDR3 region has 16 residues. The germline V gene has CDR1 SGHDT and CDR2 YYEEEE. Here the CDR3 reads CASLLRAGGTTGELFF. CDR3 nucleotide sequence: TGTGCCAGCTTGTTGAGGGCGGGAGGGACCACCGGGGAGCTGTTTTTT.

This chain joins TRBV18 and TRBJ2-3; no reliable D call. This CDR3 is 14 amino acids long. Per the germline V gene, CDR1 is KGHSH and CDR2 is LQKENI. V was trimmed by 3 bases and J by 7 bases, leaving 14 bases between them. The CDR3 loop reads CASSPSSKAYTQYF. The CDR3 DNA is TGTGCCAGCTCACCTTCGAGCAAGGCTTATACGCAGTATTTT.

The rearrangement uses TRBV29-1 and TRBJ2-1; D unclear. The V gene's germline CDR1 is SQVTM and CDR2 ANQGSEA. CDR3 size: 14 residues. Trimming removed 7 bases from V and 4 bases from J, with 17 bases in between. The chain's CDR3 is CSAFIRESYNEQFF. In DNA form, the CDR3 reads TGCAGCGCCTTTATTCGTGAGTCGTACAATGAGCAGTTCTTC.

The V gene is TRBV29-1, the J gene TRBJ2-1; tentatively, D is TRBD1 or TRBD2 (6 bases each). Germline loops: CDR1 SQVTM, CDR2 ANQGSEA. Trimming cost V 2 bases and J 3 bases, with 14 bases left between them. CDR3 length: 15 residues. This CDR3 is CSVEWGLAYYNEQFF. CDR3 DNA: TGCAGCGTTGAATGGGGGCTAGCGTACTACAATGAGCAGTTCTTC.

This clonotype was picked up many times. The rearrangement links TRBV7-2 to TRBJ2-2, with a weak D call TRBD2 (5 bases). Germline loops: CDR1 SGHTA, CDR2 FQGNSA. The CDR3 runs 14 residues. V was shortened by 5 bases and J by 5 bases, with 12 bases between the two germline ends. The CDR3 is CASSLIARTGELFF. The CDR3 DNA reads TGTGCCAGCAGCCTCATAGCGCGGACCGGGGAGCTGTTTTTT. Full variable domain (missing parts from reference TRBV7-2 and TRBJ2-2): GAGVSQSPSNKVTEKGKDVELRCDPISGHTALYWYRQSLGQGLEFLIYFQGNSAPDKSGLPSDRFSAERTGGSVSTLTIQRTQQEDSAVYLCASSLIARTGELFFGEGSRLTVL.

The chain carries TRBV7-8 and TRBJ2-7; 9 bases agree with TRBD2. Germline V CDR1 and CDR2: SGHVS, FQNEAQ. This CDR3 region has 14 residues. The J segment lost 6 bases and the V segment lost 2 bases, leaving 5 bases of the junction unmatched. The CDR3 loop is CASSLRLAGSEQYF. The CDR3 nucleotides are TGTGCCAGCAGCTTAAGGCTAGCGGGAAGCGAGCAGTACTTC.

Many counts were recorded for this clonotype. The chain joins TRBV12-3 or TRBV12-4 to TRBJ1-5, with 10 nucleotides matching TRBD1. V lost 6 bases and J lost 6; bases outside the gene matches: 8. The CDR3 totals 15 residues. Here the CDR3 reads CASSPGTGVSQPQHF. The DNA for the CDR3 is TGTGCCAGCAGCCCCGGGACAGGGGTTAGTCAGCCCCAGCATTTT.

The chain is built from TRBV6-5 and TRBJ1-1, with D unclear. Germline CDR1 reads MNHEY; CDR2 reads SVGAGI. V lost 0 bases and J 5 bases, leaving 10 bases between the germline ends. The CDR3 is 14 amino acids. The CDR3 region has the DNA TGTGCCAGCAGTTACTCGTTAGGGAGGACTGAAGCTTTCTTT. It is translated as CASSYSLGRTEAFF.

DNA for the CDR3: TGCGCCAGCAGCCAAGATCGGACCAGTTATCCCTACGAGCAGTACTTC. It specifies CASSQDRTSYPYEQYF. The chain links TRBV4-1 to TRBJ2-7; D gene uncertain. V shed 0 bases and J shed 2 bases, with 14 bases lying between them. This CDR3 spans 16 amino acids. Germline CDR1 reads MGHRA; CDR2 reads YSYEKL.

The V and J genes are TRBV5-6 and TRBJ2-1; perhaps D is TRBD1 or TRBD2 (5 bases each). The germline V gene has CDR1 SGHDT and CDR2 YYEEEE. The CDR3 extends over 14 amino acids. V lost 4 bases to trimming and J lost 5 bases, with 13 bases between them. Here the CDR3 reads CASSLLTGHNEQFF. The CDR3 DNA reads TGTGCCAGCAGCCTACTGACGGGACACAATGAGCAGTTCTTC.

Ten or more counts support this clonotype. V usage is TRBV29-1 and J usage is TRBJ2-2; 10 bases are a match to TRBD2. Germline values: CDR1 SQVTM, CDR2 ANQGSEA. V lost 3 bases to trimming and J lost 6 bases; unmatched junction nucleotides: 4. The CDR3 loop spans 14 amino acids. The CDR3 region is CSVEKREGPGELFF. In nucleotides, the CDR3 is TGCAGCGTTGAGAAGCGGGAGGGCCCCGGGGAGCTGTTTTTT.

The chain combines TRBV10-3 with TRBJ2-3; either TRBD1 or TRBD2 may fit D (5 bases each). There are 12 residues in the CDR3. V gave up 10 bases and J gave up 1 base, with 9 bases separating them. Germline CDR1 ENHRY, CDR2 SYGVKD. The CDR3 DNA reads TGTGCCACAGGGACGGGCACAGATACGCAGTATTTT. This translates into CATGTGTDTQYF.

This clonotype was counted between two and nine times. This chain connects TRBV5-1 to TRBJ2-1; tentatively, D is TRBD1 (5 bases). From germline, CDR1 is SGHRS and CDR2 YFSETQ. There are 14 residues in the CDR3. Trimming pared 0 bases from V and 6 bases from J, leaving 10 bases between. The CDR3: CASSLGNTGNEQFF. CDR3 sequence (DNA): TGCGCCAGCAGCTTGGGGAATACAGGCAATGAGCAGTTCTTC.

This clonotype occurred a few times. The rearrangement uses TRBV9 and TRBJ2-3; the D gene is possibly TRBD1 (5 bases). The V end was cut by 0 bases, the J end by 2 bases, with 22 bases between. The CDR3 consists of 19 residues. CDR1 and CDR2 (germline): SGDLS, YYNGEE. The chain's CDR3 is CASSVAQGGATPYTDTQYF. The DNA of the CDR3 is TGTGCCAGCAGCGTAGCCCAGGGTGGGGCAACCCCCTACACAGATACGCAGTATTTT.

This clonotype was detected a few times. The chain recombines TRBV28 with TRBJ2-7; weak D call: TRBD1 (6 bases). This CDR3 comprises 14 residues. Germline V gene lookup returns CDR1 MDHEN and CDR2 SYDVKM. V was trimmed by 2 bases and J by 2 bases, leaving 10 bases between them. The CDR3 spells CASSLAGDPYEQYF. In DNA form, the CDR3 reads TGTGCCAGCAGTTTAGCAGGGGATCCCTACGAGCAGTACTTC.

The genes are TRBV24-1 and TRBJ2-1; tentatively, D is TRBD1 (6 bases). Looked up from germline, CDR1 is KGHDR and CDR2 is SFDVKD. This CDR3 contains 14 residues. The ends were cut back, 7 bases at V and 8 bases at J, with 17 bases in the middle. This CDR3 is CATSQQGGRHEQFF. CDR3 in DNA: TGTGCCACCAGCCAACAGGGCGGGCGGCATGAGCAGTTCTTC.

This clonotype was detected many times. This chain uses TRBV4-2 with TRBJ2-1; a possible D gene is TRBD2 (6 bases). CDR1 LGHNA and CDR2 YNFKEQ come from the germline V gene. The V end lost 2 bases, the J end lost 6 bases, and 17 bases lay between the germline ends. CDR3 size: 16 residues. The CDR3 spells CASSQPTRGVGNEQFF. Written as DNA, the CDR3 is TGTGCCAGCAGCCAACCGACTAGAGGGGTAGGCAATGAGCAGTTCTTC.

This clonotype has a count of ten or more. The chain recombines TRBV7-2 with TRBJ2-7; D call uncertain. The germline V gene encodes CDR1 SGHTA and CDR2 FQGNSA. The ends were cut back, 1 base at V and 3 bases at J, with 10 bases in the middle. This CDR3 is 14 amino acids long. This CDR3 reads CASSLVPVGYEQYF. The CDR3 bases are TGTGCCAGCAGCTTAGTTCCAGTGGGCTACGAGCAGTACTTC.

The rearrangement joins TRBV5-1 to TRBJ2-1, with D tentatively TRBD2 (5 bases). The germline V gene encodes CDR1 SGHRS and CDR2 YFSETQ. This CDR3 contains 15 residues. Trimming stripped 5 bases from V and 8 bases from J, with 20 bases between. The DNA of the CDR3 is TGCGCCAGCAGTTCACCGGCCATAGCGAGGGATGAGCAGTTCTTC. Protein sequence: CASSSPAIARDEQFF.

The chain joins TRBV5-5 to TRBJ2-1; 11 bases fit TRBD2. The CDR3 length is 16 residues. Germline V gives CDR1 SGHKS, CDR2 YYEKEE (reference sequence). Trimming cost V 4 bases and J 3 bases; bases outside gene matches: 6. The CDR3 sequence: CASSIGLAGYYNEQFF. CDR3 nucleotide sequence: TGTGCCAGCAGCATAGGACTAGCGGGCTACTACAATGAGCAGTTCTTC.

This clonotype was observed a few times. The genes are TRBV28 and TRBJ2-1; 7 bases line up with TRBD2. Germline CDR1 reads MDHEN; CDR2 reads SYDVKM. V trimming: 0 bases; J trimming: 0 bases; junction bases outside the gene matches: 5. The CDR3 sequence is 17 residues long. CDR3 sequence reads: CASSLWGLSLSYNEQFF. DNA of the CDR3: TGTGCCAGCAGTTTATGGGGACTATCCCTCTCCTACAATGAGCAGTTCTTC.

This clonotype was seen a handful of times. The rearrangement links TRBV20-1 to TRBJ2-4; no firm D call. CDR3 size: 15 residues. The V gene lost 0 bases and the J gene lost 3 bases, with 12 bases spanning the gap. Germline CDR1 DFQATT, CDR2 SNEGSKA (reference sequence). The CDR3 DNA reads as TGCAGTGCTAGAGATCAGATACAATACAAAAACATTCAGTACTTC. Translated, it gives CSARDQIQYKNIQYF.